Below, 20 T cell receptor beta chains from the same sample are listed, as sequenced in a study of CXCR3-negative and CXCR3-positive naive CD8 T cells. cDNA libraries for TRB were generated by 5' RACE incorporating UMI labels. TCRdb re-called the 5' RACE reads and catalogs CDR3 proteins one per entry, DNA excluded. The sample is made up of over 100,000 distinct CDR3 sequences, and the top ten hold 0.25% to 0.35% of it. Sequenced: naive CXCR3- CD8+ T cells from blood. Sample subset: CD45RO-CCR7+CD27+CD95- naive CD8+ T cells lacking CXCR3 (TNR3-). These receptors all stem from a human donor in good health. Some clones in this sample may be carry-over from other donors' samples.

The chain recombines TRBV19 with TRBJ1-1. The CDR3 consists of 14 residues. CDR1 and CDR2 from the germline V gene are LNHDA and SQIVND (reference sequence). CDR3 residues: CASSIRQLNTEAFF.

This sequence joins TRBV28 and TRBJ2-3; TCRdb calls TRBD1, which cannot be checked without DNA. This CDR3 has 19 amino acids. The V gene's germline CDR1 is MDHEN and CDR2 SYDVKM. CDR3 protein: CATSFHRQGRTQNTYTQYF.

V usage is TRBV7-9 and J usage is TRBJ1-5. CDR1 and CDR2 from the germline V gene are SEHNR and FQNEAQ (reference sequence). The CDR3 is made up of 13 amino acids. CDR3 protein: CASSLGVNQPQLF.

V is TRBV7-2 and J is TRBJ2-3; as DNA is missing, the TRBD1 call by TCRdb cannot be tested. In germline, CDR1 is SGHTA, CDR2 FQGNSA. The length of the CDR3 is 16 residues. The CDR3 protein is CASSSLGAGSTDTQYF.

The chain links TRBV6-5 to TRBJ2-1; TCRdb gives TRBD2 as the D gene, but with no DNA this cannot be confirmed. Germline V gene sequence: CDR1 MNHEY, CDR2 SVGAGI. The CDR3 contains 19 residues. The CDR3 sequence is CASSSSYGLAGGNYNEQFF.

The rearrangement joins TRBV7-9 to TRBJ2-7; TCRdb names TRBD1, which stays unverified in the absence of DNA. Germline CDR1 is SEHNR and CDR2 is FQNEAQ (reference sequence). CDR3 size: 16 residues. The CDR3 region is CASSNLPGTEAYEQYF. The full variable domain, its missing parts supplied by reference TRBV7-9 and TRBJ2-7, is DTGVSQNPRHKITKRGQNVTFRCDPISEHNRLYWYRQTLGQGPEFLTYFQNEAQLEKSRLLSDRFSAERPKGSFSTLEIQRTEQGDSAMYLCASSNLPGTEAYEQYFGPGTRLTVT.

The genes are TRBV4-1 and TRBJ2-7; the TRBD1 assignment by TCRdb is unverifiable without DNA. Germline CDR1 is MGHRA and CDR2 is YSYEKL. CDR3 length: 13 residues. CDR3 region: CASSQPLGDEQYF.

The chain joins TRBV5-5 to TRBJ2-2; the D call of TRBD1 rests on TCRdb alone, since no DNA is present to check it. The CDR3 is 14 amino acids. CDR1 and CDR2 (germline): SGHKS, YYEKEE (reference sequence). The CDR3: CGSRPDTLTGELFF.

The CDR3 here is CSVEARRGQGEAFF. This chain uses TRBV29-1 with TRBJ1-1; TCRdb lists TRBD1, though no DNA is available to test this call. The CDR3 runs to 14 residues. Germline CDR1 and CDR2: SQVTM and ANQGSEA.

The chain has TRBV3-1 and TRBJ1-3; TCRdb reports TRBD1, a call that lacks DNA to check it against. CDR1 and CDR2 (germline): LGHDT, YNNKEL (reference sequence). The CDR3 has 17 residues. This CDR3 reads CASSPGTGTTTGNTIYF.

The chain uses TRBV5-1 and TRBJ2-7. This CDR3 is built from 11 residues. The germline gives CDR1 SGHRS, CDR2 YFSETQ. CDR3 amino acids: CASSFGQKEYF.

This rearrangement joins TRBV19 to TRBJ2-1; lacking DNA, the TRBD2 call made by TCRdb goes unchecked. The CDR3 has 15 residues. Germline V CDR1 and CDR2: LNHDA, SQIVND (reference sequence). The CDR3 sequence: CASSPSSGSYNEQFF.

The chain recombines TRBV12-3 or TRBV12-4 with TRBJ2-3; TCRdb's D call of TRBD2 is untestable without DNA. The CDR3 totals 14 residues. The CDR3 sequence is CASMVASATDTQYF.

CDR3 loop: CASSQRMGEDEQFF. The rearrangement links TRBV4-3 to TRBJ2-1; TCRdb outputs TRBD2, but without DNA this stays unchecked. Germline CDR1 LGHNA, CDR2 YSLEER. This CDR3 is 14 amino acids long.

The chain links TRBV13 to TRBJ2-3; TCRdb picks TRBD2, but there is no DNA to check that call. Per germline, CDR1 PRHDT and CDR2 FYEKMQ (reference sequence). This CDR3 is 14 amino acids long. The CDR3 sequence: CASVEGISTDTQYF.

This clonotype is deemed medium-sized by its frequency. The chain joins TRBV29-1 to TRBJ1-2; with no DNA, the TCRdb D assignment of TRBD1 cannot be verified. The CDR3 is made up of 14 amino acids. Looked up from germline, CDR1 is SQVTM and CDR2 is ANQGSEA. The CDR3 protein is CSVDVGQGSYGYTF.

The genes are TRBV20-1 and TRBJ2-3; the TCRdb call, TRBD2, lacks DNA for checking. The CDR3 runs to 15 residues. Germline assignment: CDR1 DFQATT and CDR2 SNEGSKA (reference sequence). The chain's CDR3 is CSARDLREPTDTQYF.

This rearrangement joins TRBV10-3 to TRBJ1-4. CDR3 size: 15 residues. CDR1 and CDR2 (germline): ENHRY, SYGVKD. The CDR3 protein is CAIRGDSFSNEKLFF.

This chain connects TRBV30 to TRBJ1-2; the TCRdb D gene call, TRBD1, has no DNA to confirm it. The CDR3 is 15 amino acids. CDR1 is GTSNPN, CDR2 SVGIG, per germline (reference sequence). The CDR3 spells CAWTDPPHLNYGYTF. The whole variable domain, remainder taken from reference TRBV30 and TRBJ1-2, is SQTIHQWPATLVQPVGSPLSLECTVEGTSNPNLYWYRQAAGRGLQLLFYSVGIGQISSEVPQNLSASRPQDRQFILSSKKLLLSDSGFYLCAWTDPPHLNYGYTFGSGTRLTVV.

The chain joins TRBV2 to TRBJ1-5; TCRdb's D call of TRBD1 is untestable without DNA. CDR1 and CDR2 (germline): SNHLY, FYNNEI. The CDR3 is 16 residues long. CDR3 loop: CASSEDDRGSGQPQHF.